This TCR beta chain was observed in a study of blood T cell repertoires in COVID-19. Study summary: Sources were T cells, B-cell-depleted T cells, or PBMCs; the material itself was cDNA or gDNA.

Original data processing: Reference gene primer amplification in the assay estimated nucleated cell counts. Profiling relied on immunoSEQ multiplex PCR, and the TCRdb table lists in-frame clones only, not all of them. That table supplies the V and J calls and clone size; D and trimming were determined from the DNA. The sample contains over 250,000 clones, around 90% of which appear only once. This clone was recorded a few times. With 4 bases removed from V and 6 bases from J, the gap between germline ends came to 15 bases. Germline-derived CDR1 and CDR2 are MGHRA and YSYEKL. This CDR3 is built from 15 residues.

The sequenced material came from PBMCs or T cells enriched from blood (not recorded which). The V call is TRBV4-1, the J call TRBJ1-4, with D perhaps TRBD1 (5 bases). This sequence originates from a woman in her fifties or sixties in a cohort exposed to, infected with or recovered from COVID-19 (not recorded which). CDR3 nucleotide sequence: TGCGCCAGCAGCCGCAAACGGGGGGGAGATGAAAAACTGTTTTTT. Its protein is CASSRKRGGDEKLFF.